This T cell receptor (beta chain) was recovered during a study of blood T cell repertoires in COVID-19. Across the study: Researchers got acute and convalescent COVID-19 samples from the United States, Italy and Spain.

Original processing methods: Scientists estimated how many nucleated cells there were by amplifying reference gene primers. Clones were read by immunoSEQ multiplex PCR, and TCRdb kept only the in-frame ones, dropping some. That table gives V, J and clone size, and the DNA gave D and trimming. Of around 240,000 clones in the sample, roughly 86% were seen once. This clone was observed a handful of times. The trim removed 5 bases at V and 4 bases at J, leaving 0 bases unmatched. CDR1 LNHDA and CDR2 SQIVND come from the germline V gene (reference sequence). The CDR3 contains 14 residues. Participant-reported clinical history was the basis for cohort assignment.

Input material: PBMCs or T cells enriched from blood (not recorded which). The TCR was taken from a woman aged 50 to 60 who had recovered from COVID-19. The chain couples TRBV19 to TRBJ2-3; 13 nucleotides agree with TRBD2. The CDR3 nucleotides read TGTGCCAGTAGTGGACTAGCGGGAGCAGATACGCAGTATTTT. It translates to CASSGLAGADTQYF.